This T cell receptor beta chain was recorded in a study of CD8+ T cells in alopecia areata. Study-wide background: Treated individuals took tofacitinib by mouth, 5 to 10 mg twice daily.

Those with alopecia areata gave lesional scalp punch biopsies and peripheral blood. Trimming left V 5 bases short and J 3 bases short, with 15 bases between. The CDR3 is made up of 15 amino acids. Germline V gene lookup returns CDR1 MDHEN and CDR2 SYDVKM. As the sequencing template, cDNA was produced by extracting RNA and reverse transcribing it. The repertoire was sequenced with immunoSEQ multiplex PCR; TCRdb's copy has only in-frame clones and lacks some. The sample has 69,000 or so clones, under 75% seen once. A note on this clone: Its matching antigen is unknown.

Whole-study findings and limits: More clonal than normal scalp was lesional scalp, particularly alopecia totalis/universalis.

The receptor was derived from a human donor with alopecia areata. V and J are TRBV28 and TRBJ2-3; a weak D match, TRBD2 (5 bases). The sequences come from CD8+ T cells sorted from blood, collected at week 0. CDR3 in amino acids: CASSPRRRATDTQYF. The DNA for the CDR3 is TGTGCCAGCAGTCCCCGGCGGCGGGCAACAGATACGCAGTATTTT.